These 27 T cell receptor beta chains were all obtained from the same sample, sequenced in a study of blood T cell repertoires in COVID-19. Using immunoSEQ multiplex PCR, the repertoire was profiled, and TCRdb retains in-frame clones only, with some absent. The sample has 250,000 to 300,000 clones, roughly 90% seen once. Material for sequencing was peripheral blood. These receptors were taken from a woman aged 70-85 years with COVID-19, enrolled during active disease.

CDR3 in amino acids: CASSIVNDGGTRLNEKLFF. CDR3 nucleotides: TGTGCCAGTAGTATTGTAAATGATGGGGGGACCCGCCTTAATGAAAAACTGTTTTTT. This chain uses TRBV19 with TRBJ1-4; perhaps TRBD1 as D (5 bases). Trimming pared 3 bases from V and 4 bases from J, leaving 24 bases between. The germline V gene has CDR1 LNHDA and CDR2 SQIVND (reference sequence). The CDR3 consists of 19 residues.

CDR3 loop: CASRDSGGGETQYF. The CDR3 coding sequence is TGTGCCAGCAGAGACAGCGGGGGCGGGGAGACCCAGTACTTC. This sequence joins TRBV2 and TRBJ2-5, with TRBD2 identical over 8 bases. CDR1 and CDR2 from the germline V gene are SNHLY and FYNNEI. V dropped 6 bases and J dropped 5; count of bases not matched to a gene: 8. The CDR3 has 14 amino acids.

V gene TRBV18 combines with J gene TRBJ2-7, with D possibly being TRBD2 (5 bases). Trimming left V 2 bases short and J 7 bases short, with 12 bases between. CDR1 is KGHSH and CDR2 is LQKENI in the germline V gene. The CDR3 length is 13 residues. CDR3 DNA sequence: TGTGCCAGCTCACCATTGGAGGACGGGGAGCAGTACTTC. Translated, it gives CASSPLEDGEQYF.

The CDR3 bases are TGTGCCAGCTCCGTGCTTAGCGGGGGGTCGAATGAGCAGTTCTTC. Translating it yields CASSVLSGGSNEQFF. The chain joins TRBV18 to TRBJ2-1, with 10 bases fitting TRBD2. This CDR3 region has 15 residues. CDR1 is KGHSH, CDR2 LQKENI, per germline. V lost 6 bases to trimming and J lost 7 bases; unmatched junction nucleotides: 9.

This clone turned up a few times. This chain links TRBV12-3 or TRBV12-4 with TRBJ1-2; no reliable D call. The CDR3 is 13 residues long. The ends were cut back, 5 bases at V and 4 bases at J, with 11 bases in the middle. The CDR3 loop is CASSPTWVYGYTF. DNA for the CDR3: TGTGCCAGCAGTCCGACATGGGTCTATGGCTACACCTTC.

The rearrangement joins TRBV9 to TRBJ1-3, with D perhaps matching TRBD1 (5 bases). In germline, CDR1 is SGDLS, CDR2 YYNGEE. CDR3 size: 13 residues. Trimming removed 1 base from V and 8 bases from J, with 10 bases in between. Here the CDR3 reads CASSVISGDTIYF. CDR3 DNA: TGTGCCAGCAGCGTAATTTCGGGGGACACCATATATTTT.

This clone showed up just once. The chain carries TRBV5-1 and TRBJ2-1; 7 nucleotides match TRBD1. The germline gives CDR1 SGHRS, CDR2 YFSETQ. Trimming removed 3 bases from V and 4 bases from J; junction bases left unmatched: 4. This CDR3 comprises 14 residues. CDR3 nucleotide sequence: TGCGCCAGCAGCTCCGGGACAGTTTACAATGAGCAGTTCTTC. Amino acids: CASSSGTVYNEQFF. The full variable domain, with the rest looked up from reference TRBV5-1 and TRBJ2-1, is KAGVTQTPRYLIKTRGQQVTLSCSPISGHRSVSWYQQTPGQGLQFLFEYFSETQRNKGNFPGRFSGRQFSNSRSEMNVSTLELGDSALYLCASSSGTVYNEQFFGPGTRLTVL.

The rearrangement joins TRBV7-2 to TRBJ1-2; D ambiguous. This CDR3 has 14 amino acids. Trimming removed 3 bases at V and 3 bases at J, with 11 bases between. Germline CDR1 reads SGHTA; CDR2 reads FQGNSA. The CDR3 coding sequence is TGTGCCAGCAGCTTTGACCCGGGAGACTATGGCTACACCTTC. Protein product: CASSFDPGDYGYTF. The full variable domain, with the rest looked up from reference TRBV7-2 and TRBJ1-2, is GAGVSQSPSNKVTEKGKDVELRCDPISGHTALYWYRQSLGQGLEFLIYFQGNSAPDKSGLPSDRFSAERTGGSVSTLTIQRTQQEDSAVYLCASSFDPGDYGYTFGSGTRLTVV.

This sequence joins TRBV5-8 and TRBJ2-1, with 11 bases that match TRBD2. Germline CDR1 is SGHTS and CDR2 is YDEGEE. The CDR3 has 14 amino acids. The J segment lost 9 bases and the V segment lost 4 bases, leaving 6 bases of the junction unmatched. The CDR3 DNA is TGTGCCAGCAGCCGACTAGCGGGGTGGGGTGAGCAGTTCTTC. This gives the protein CASSRLAGWGEQFF. The entire variable domain, with the rest obtained from reference TRBV5-8 and TRBJ2-1, is as follows: EAGVTQSPTHLIKTRGQQATLRCSPISGHTSVYWYQQALGLGLQFLLWYDEGEERNRGNFPPRFSGRQFPNYSSELNVNALELEDSALYLCASSRLAGWGEQFFGPGTRLTVL.

J is TRBJ1-2 and V is TRBV6-4; TRBD1 aligns across 10 bases. The germline V gene has CDR1 MRHNA and CDR2 SNTAGT. The CDR3 covers 13 residues. V lost 3 bases, J lost 8 bases, and 3 bases stayed unmatched. The CDR3 coding sequence is TGTGCCAGCAGTGAACGACAGGGGGCGGGCTACACCTTC. Protein: CASSERQGAGYTF.

V is TRBV18 and J is TRBJ1-1; 7 bases map to TRBD1. The CDR3 is 15 residues long. With 3 bases clipped from V and 5 bases from J, the junction kept 9 bases outside the gene matches. Germline V CDR1 and CDR2: KGHSH, LQKENI. The CDR3 region is CASSPSQGKRTEAFF. The CDR3 region has the DNA TGTGCCAGCTCACCTTCACAGGGGAAGCGTACTGAAGCTTTCTTT.

This chain links TRBV9 with TRBJ1-3; no firm D call. The V gene lost 1 base and the J gene lost 0 bases, with 2 bases spanning the gap. The length of the CDR3 is 13 residues. Germline V gene lookup returns CDR1 SGDLS and CDR2 YYNGEE. The CDR3 loop reads CASSVLSGNTIYF. The CDR3 nucleotides are TGTGCCAGCAGCGTACTCTCTGGAAACACCATATATTTT.

CDR3 amino acids: CASSEGGLAVNSYEQYF. The CDR3 bases are TGCGCCAGCAGTGAGGGGGGACTAGCGGTGAACTCCTACGAGCAGTACTTC. The chain recombines TRBV10-1 with TRBJ2-7, with 11 bases identical to TRBD2. The J segment lost 0 bases and the V segment lost 2 bases, leaving 6 bases of the junction unmatched. CDR1 is WNHNN, CDR2 SYGVQD, per germline (reference sequence). The CDR3 totals 17 residues.

This chain links TRBV20-1 with TRBJ2-5, with D tentatively TRBD2 (6 bases). The germline gives CDR1 DFQATT, CDR2 SNEGSKA (reference sequence). The CDR3 has 12 amino acids. Trimming shortened V by 3 bases and J by 5 bases, and 10 bases separated the two germline ends. In nucleotides, the CDR3 is TGCAGTGCTAGTGCCAGCGGGGAGACCCAGTACTTC. Amino acids: CSASASGETQYF.

The chain joins TRBV30 to TRBJ1-6, with 7 bases fitting TRBD1. V lost 4 bases, J lost 8 bases, and 11 bases stayed unmatched. The germline CDR1 and CDR2 sequences are GTSNPN and SVGIG (reference sequence). CDR3 size: 15 residues. DNA of the CDR3: TGTGCCTGGAAACTGACAGGGAGGTGGGATTCACCCCTCCACTTT. It is translated as CAWKLTGRWDSPLHF.

The V call is TRBV7-2, the J call TRBJ2-1, with TRBD1 identical over 9 bases. Looked up from germline, CDR1 is SGHTA and CDR2 is FQGNSA. CDR3 length: 17 residues. The J segment lost 0 bases and the V segment lost 5 bases, leaving 8 bases of the junction unmatched. CDR3 coding DNA: TGTGCCAGCAGCGGAAAACAGGGGGCTTTCTCCTACAATGAGCAGTTCTTC. Residues: CASSGKQGAFSYNEQFF. The entire variable domain, with the rest obtained from reference TRBV7-2 and TRBJ2-1, is as follows: GAGVSQSPSNKVTEKGKDVELRCDPISGHTALYWYRQSLGQGLEFLIYFQGNSAPDKSGLPSDRFSAERTGGSVSTLTIQRTQQEDSAVYLCASSGKQGAFSYNEQFFGPGTRLTVL.

A word on this clone: Other DNA sequences within the sample encode an identical CDR3. The chain carries TRBV5-6 and TRBJ1-5, with D maybe TRBD1 (5 bases). Germline V CDR1 and CDR2: SGHDT, YYEEEE. The V end was cut by 0 bases, the J end by 2 bases, with 9 bases between. The CDR3 has 15 amino acids. CDR3 coding DNA: TGTGCCAGCAGCTTGGCGGGAGGGGGCAATCAGCCCCAGCATTTT. As protein: CASSLAGGGNQPQHF.

This sequence joins TRBV2 and TRBJ2-5; the D gene is possibly TRBD1 (5 bases). Per germline, CDR1 SNHLY and CDR2 FYNNEI. Trimming cost V 1 base and J 1 base, with 7 bases left between them. This CDR3 region has 14 residues. This chain's CDR3 is CASSEGQLQETQYF. Here the CDR3 DNA reads TGTGCCAGCAGTGAAGGACAGCTCCAAGAGACCCAGTACTTC.

The chain employs TRBV24-1 and TRBJ2-5; a possible D gene is TRBD1 (5 bases). V shed 4 bases and J shed 2 bases, with 13 bases lying between them. The CDR3 has 15 amino acids. Per germline, CDR1 KGHDR and CDR2 SFDVKD. DNA for the CDR3: TGTGCCACCAGTGAGGGGCAGGGCTCTCAAGAGACCCAGTACTTC. Protein: CATSEGQGSQETQYF.

The chain carries TRBV5-1 and TRBJ1-3; TRBD1 matches at 8 bases. The germline V gene encodes CDR1 SGHRS and CDR2 YFSETQ. The CDR3 contains 14 residues. The junction had 7 bases not matched to a gene; V was cut back by 4 bases and J by 7 bases. CDR3: CASSPDRAGNTIYF. CDR3 nucleotides: TGCGCCAGCAGCCCGGACAGGGCGGGGAACACCATATATTTT.

V gene TRBV28 combines with J gene TRBJ1-1; D might be TRBD1 (5 bases). The CDR3 has 12 residues. Germline-derived CDR1 and CDR2 are MDHEN and SYDVKM. V was shortened by 5 bases and J by 11 bases, with 15 bases between the two germline ends. The CDR3 coding sequence is TGTGCCAGCAGTCCCCCGGGCAGGGCGGCTTTCTTT. Translating it yields CASSPPGRAAFF.

Comment on this clone: Other DNA sequences in this specimen translate into the identical CDR3. V usage is TRBV9 and J usage is TRBJ1-1; D may be TRBD1 (6 bases). The germline V gene has CDR1 SGDLS and CDR2 YYNGEE. CDR3 length: 14 amino acids. V dropped 0 bases and J dropped 5 bases, with 11 bases sitting between them. Here the CDR3 reads CASSVGTGRTEAFF. DNA of the CDR3: TGTGCCAGCAGCGTAGGTACAGGGCGGACTGAAGCTTTCTTT.

This clone was recorded once. The J gene is TRBJ2-2, the V gene TRBV7-8; 9 bases align to TRBD1. Trimming took 2 bases from V and 1 from J; bases not matched to a gene: 5. The CDR3 length is 17 residues. Germline CDR1 and CDR2: SGHVS and FQNEAQ. The CDR3 is CASSLIDRGRNTGELFF. The CDR3 nucleotides read TGTGCCAGCAGCTTAATTGACAGGGGGAGGAACACCGGGGAGCTGTTTTTT.

The chain uses TRBV6-1 and TRBJ2-7; maybe TRBD2 (5 bases). Trimming took off 5 bases at V and 2 bases at J, with 7 bases between the two ends. CDR3 size: 12 residues. Germline CDR1 MNHNS, CDR2 SASEGT. For the CDR3, the DNA is TGTGCCAGCAGTCAGGAGGCCTACGAGCAGTACTTC. This sequence encodes CASSQEAYEQYF.

The chain combines TRBV9 with TRBJ2-3, with 14 bases lining up with TRBD2. Germline V gene data show CDR1 as SGDLS and CDR2 as YYNGEE. With V trimmed by 3 bases and J by 0 bases, 3 bases remained unmatched. This CDR3 region has 17 residues. CDR3 in amino acids: CASSARLAGGSTDTQYF. CDR3 bases: TGTGCCAGCAGCGCGAGACTAGCGGGGGGGAGCACAGATACGCAGTATTTT.

The chain uses TRBV4-1 and TRBJ1-2; 7 positions agree with TRBD1. The CDR3 loop spans 16 amino acids. The germline gives CDR1 MGHRA, CDR2 YSYEKL. V lost 0 bases to trimming and J lost 8 bases; unmatched junction nucleotides: 12. CDR3 sequence reads: CASSQDPGGQRRGYTF. The DNA for the CDR3 is TGCGCCAGCAGCCAAGATCCAGGGGGACAGAGGCGAGGCTACACCTTC.

Only a few counts were recorded for this clone. The gene calls are TRBV9 and TRBJ2-1; tentatively, D is TRBD1 (6 bases). The V gene's germline CDR1 is SGDLS and CDR2 YYNGEE. The CDR3 spans 16 residues. The V end lost 4 bases, the J end lost 6 bases, and 20 bases lay between the germline ends. CDR3 region: CASSYHSGVGVNEQFF. Written as DNA, the CDR3 is TGTGCCAGCAGCTATCATTCAGGGGTAGGTGTCAATGAGCAGTTCTTC.